A selection of T cell receptor beta chains follows, all from one sample in a study of vaccination and CD4 T cells after COVID-19. Antigens of these TCRs are unknown. TCRdb re-derived calls from the PCR reads in MiXCR, one entry per CDR3 protein. The sample has 25,000 to 30,000 distinct CDR3 sequences, more than 35% seen once; the top ten hold approximately 5.3%. This specimen was CD4+ T cells from blood, cultured in vitro, taken about 7 months after SARS-CoV-2 vaccination. These receptors all stem from a human donor who had recovered from COVID-19. Each CDR3 is given with its conserved first and last residue. D genes are given only for firm matches. Only some rows state a clone size, as once, few, many or a class for expanded clones.

size: .
length: 14
D: .
V: TRBV7-2
J: TRBJ1-1
CDR3: CASSLVRGDTEAFF
DNA: TGTGCCAGCAGCTTAGTGAGGGGTGATACTGAAGCTTTCTTT

size: .
length: 12
D: .
V: TRBV20-1
J: TRBJ1-3
CDR3: CSVSGFGNTIYF
DNA: TGCAGTGTATCAGGGTTTGGAAACACCATATATTTT

size: few
length: 14
D: .
V: TRBV6-1
J: TRBJ2-5
CDR3: CASRVRVNQETQYF
DNA: TGTGCCAGCAGGGTCCGGGTGAACCAAGAGACCCAGTACTTC

size: few
length: 17
D: .
V: TRBV27
J: TRBJ2-5
CDR3: CASSSPGGSGNQETQYF
DNA: TGTGCCAGCAGTTCCCCCGGGGGTAGCGGCAACCAAGAGACCCAGTACTTC

size: .
length: 15
D: .
V: TRBV28
J: TRBJ1-1
CDR3: CASSLRGTRGTEAFF
DNA: TGTGCCAGCAGTTTAAGGGGGACACGAGGGACTGAAGCTTTCTTT

size: few
length: 15
D: TRBD2
V: TRBV6-1
J: TRBJ2-3
CDR3: CASSTGLAITDTQYF
DNA: TGTGCCAGCAGTACGGGACTAGCGATCACAGATACGCAGTATTTT

size: few
length: 16
D: .
V: TRBV24-1
J: TRBJ2-7
CDR3: CATTSMKRVPVLEQYF
DNA: TGTGCCACCACCAGTATGAAAAGGGTCCCCGTACTCGAGCAGTACTTC

size: .
length: 14
D: TRBD2
V: TRBV2
J: TRBJ2-3
CDR3: CASSGLAGADTQYF
DNA: TGTGCCAGCAGTGGACTAGCGGGAGCAGATACGCAGTATTTT

size: .
length: 14
D: .
V: TRBV6-1
J: TRBJ1-6
CDR3: CASSEVQGSSPLHF
DNA: TGTGCCAGCAGTGAAGTCCAGGGAAGTTCACCCCTCCACTTT

size: few
length: 14
D: .
V: TRBV15
J: TRBJ2-1
CDR3: CATSRDRGNNEQFF
DNA: TGTGCCACCAGCAGAGATCGAGGCAACAATGAGCAGTTCTTC

size: .
length: 15
D: TRBD1
V: TRBV7-2
J: TRBJ1-6
CDR3: CASSLRQGNNSPLHF
DNA: TGTGCCAGCAGCCTAAGACAGGGTAATAATTCACCCCTCCACTTT

size: .
length: 15
D: TRBD2
V: TRBV19
J: TRBJ2-5
CDR3: CASSMKGLKGETQYF
DNA: TGTGCCAGTAGTATGAAGGGACTAAAGGGAGAGACCCAGTACTTC

size: .
length: 16
D: TRBD1
V: TRBV7-8
J: TRBJ2-2
CDR3: CASSLSSGGGTGELFF
DNA: TGTGCCAGCAGCTTATCTTCAGGGGGCGGCACCGGGGAGCTGTTTTTT

size: .
length: 14
D: .
V: TRBV6-2/TRBV6-3
J: TRBJ2-7
CDR3: CATGEVALTYEQYF
DNA: TGTGCCACCGGTGAGGTAGCCCTTACCTACGAGCAGTACTTC

size: medium-sized
length: 15
D: TRBD1
V: TRBV7-9
J: TRBJ2-5
CDR3: CASSPGTGDRETQYF
DNA: TGTGCCAGCAGTCCCGGGACAGGGGACCGAGAGACCCAGTACTTC

size: .
length: 16
D: TRBD1
V: TRBV15
J: TRBJ2-7
CDR3: CATSRDLGTGTYEQYF
DNA: TGTGCCACCAGCAGAGATCTGGGGACAGGGACCTACGAGCAGTACTTC

size: few
length: 11
D: .
V: TRBV7-2
J: TRBJ2-3
CDR3: CASSATDTQYF
DNA: TGTGCCAGCAGCGCCACAGATACGCAGTATTTT

size: .
length: 13
D: .
V: TRBV15
J: TRBJ2-4
CDR3: CATSRDPGDIQYF
DNA: TGTGCCACCAGCAGAGATCCGGGGGACATTCAGTACTTC

size: .
length: 15
D: .
V: TRBV7-2
J: TRBJ1-1
CDR3: CASSLSAGVNTEAFF
DNA: TGTGCCAGCAGCTTATCAGCAGGGGTGAACACTGAAGCTTTCTTT

size: .
length: 15
D: TRBD2
V: TRBV28
J: TRBJ2-3
CDR3: CASSGRLADPDTQYF
DNA: TGTGCCAGCAGTGGGAGACTAGCGGACCCAGATACGCAGTATTTT

size: few
length: 13
D: .
V: TRBV7-6
J: TRBJ2-3
CDR3: CASSLEEPDTQYF
DNA: TGTGCCAGCAGCTTAGAGGAGCCAGATACGCAGTATTTT

size: few
length: 16
D: TRBD1
V: TRBV4-3
J: TRBJ1-6
CDR3: CASSQDRGSPFSPLHF
DNA: TGCGCCAGCAGCCAGGACAGGGGATCTCCGTTTTCACCCCTCCACTTT

size: .
length: 14
D: .
V: TRBV7-2
J: TRBJ2-7
CDR3: CASSLSRTVNEQYF
DNA: TGTGCCAGCAGCTTATCTCGGACAGTCAACGAGCAGTACTTC